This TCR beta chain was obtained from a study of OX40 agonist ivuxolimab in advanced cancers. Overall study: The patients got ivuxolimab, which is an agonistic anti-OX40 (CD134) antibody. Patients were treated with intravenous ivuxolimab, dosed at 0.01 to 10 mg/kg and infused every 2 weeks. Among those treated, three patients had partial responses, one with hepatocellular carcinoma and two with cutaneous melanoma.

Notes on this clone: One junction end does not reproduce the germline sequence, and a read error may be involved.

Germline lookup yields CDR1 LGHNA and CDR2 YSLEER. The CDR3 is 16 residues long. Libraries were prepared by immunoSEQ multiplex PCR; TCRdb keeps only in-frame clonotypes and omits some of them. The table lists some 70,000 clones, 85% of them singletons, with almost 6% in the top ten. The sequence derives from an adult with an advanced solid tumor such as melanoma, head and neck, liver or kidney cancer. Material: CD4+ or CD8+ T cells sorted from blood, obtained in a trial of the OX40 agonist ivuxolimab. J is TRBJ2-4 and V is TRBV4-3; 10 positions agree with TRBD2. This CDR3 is CASSQESGRAKNIQYF. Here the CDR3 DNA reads TGCGCCAGCAGCCAAGAGAGCGGGAGGGCCAAGAACATTCAGTACTTC.